A single sample is the source of the 15 T cell receptor beta chains below, sequenced in a study of Graves' ophthalmopathy and Graves' hyperthyroidism. RNA transcripts were the template, and TCR beta CDR3 regions were amplified from them. Second-round multiplex PCR came after first-round RT-PCR with HTBI primers. TCRdb analysed the multiplex PCR reads with MiXCR anew, one entry per CDR3 protein. The table shows approximately 500,000 distinct CDR3 sequences, with approximately 15% occurring only once. Sequencing input: blood. These receptors were obtained from a woman aged 25 to 39 with Graves' ophthalmopathy.

CDR3 nucleotide sequence: TGTGCCAGCAGCCAAGATATCGGGGGCTATGGCTACACCTTC. Translation: CASSQDIGGYGYTF. V gene TRBV4-2 combines with J gene TRBJ1-2; D perhaps matches TRBD1 (5 bases). Trimming stripped 0 bases from V and 4 bases from J, with 9 bases between. The CDR3 is 14 residues long. From germline, CDR1 is LGHNA and CDR2 YNFKEQ.

This clonotype was observed at least ten times. The genes are TRBV12-3 or TRBV12-4 and TRBJ1-1; TRBD1 is a possible D gene (5 bases). The V end was cut by 6 bases, the J end by 0 bases, with 11 bases between. CDR3 length equals 14 residues. The CDR3 here is CASRRGHLNTEAFF. The CDR3 DNA is TGTGCCAGCAGGCGCGGACACCTGAACACTGAAGCTTTCTTT.

This clonotype was detected many times. The chain combines TRBV6-5 with TRBJ2-5; unclear D gene. V lost 0 bases, J lost 1 base, and 21 bases lay in between. Germline lookup yields CDR1 MNHEY and CDR2 SVGAGI. There are 19 residues in the CDR3. The CDR3 spells CASSYSNTGLPIPQETQYF. The CDR3 region has the DNA TGTGCCAGCAGTTACTCGAACACTGGGCTCCCGATACCCCAAGAGACCCAGTACTTC.

The V gene is TRBV12-3 or TRBV12-4, the J gene TRBJ2-3; D not certain. The CDR3 sequence is 12 residues long. Deletions cut 5 bases from V and 7 bases from J, with 10 bases between. This chain's CDR3 is CASSPIPNTQYF. The DNA of the CDR3 is TGTGCCAGCAGTCCCATCCCGAATACGCAGTATTTT.

Worth noting for this clonotype: A much larger clone sits a single nucleotide away, making a read error possible. The rearrangement uses TRBV6-2 or TRBV6-3 and TRBJ2-2; a weak D match, TRBD2 (6 bases). Germline values: CDR1 MNHEY, CDR2 SVGEGT. The CDR3 has 15 residues. The CDR3 here is CASRLAGLDPGELLF. CDR3 bases: TGTGCCAGCCGCCTGGCGGGGTTGGACCCCGGGGAGCTGTTGTTT.

The chain carries TRBV20-1 and TRBJ1-3; TRBD1 agrees at 8 bases. Germline CDR1 is DFQATT and CDR2 is SNEGSKA (reference sequence). The CDR3 loop spans 16 amino acids. Unmatched junction bases numbered 8, after V lost 0 bases and J lost 4 bases. The CDR3 coding sequence is TGCAGTGCTAGAGATTGGGGCAGGGGGCGAGGAAACACCATATATTTT. Protein product: CSARDWGRGRGNTIYF.

This clonotype was picked up many times. With a much larger clone just one base away, this may be a read error. V is TRBV12-3 or TRBV12-4 and J is TRBJ1-1; D is perhaps TRBD1 (5 bases). V was pared by 3 bases and J by 0 bases, with 8 bases between. This CDR3 is 14 amino acids long. CDR3 in DNA: TGTGCCAGCAGTTTTTGGGGGTTGAACACTGAAGCTTTCTTT. Residues: CASSFWGLNTEAFF.

The CDR3 sequence is CATSGPGENTGELFF. CDR3 DNA: TGTGCCACCAGTGGCCCAGGGGAGAACACCGGGGAGCTGTTTTTT. The V and J genes are TRBV24-1 and TRBJ2-2; the D gene is possibly TRBD1 (6 bases). Germline V gene lookup returns CDR1 KGHDR and CDR2 SFDVKD. The CDR3 length is 15 residues. The germline V and J ends were trimmed by 5 bases and 1 base, with 10 bases remaining between them.

This clonotype came up a few times. In DNA, the CDR3 is TGTGCCAGCAGTGCAACAGGGATTAACTACGAGCAGTACTTC. Protein product: CASSATGINYEQYF. J is TRBJ2-7 and V is TRBV28; possibly TRBD1 for D (6 bases). This CDR3 region has 14 residues. Trimming removed 5 bases at V and 3 bases at J, with 14 bases between. CDR1 and CDR2 from the germline V gene are MDHEN and SYDVKM.

There are many counts of this clonotype. The chain recombines TRBV30 with TRBJ2-2, with 10 positions matching TRBD1. Losses at the gene ends were 2 bases for V and 6 bases for J; bases not matched to a gene: 9. The germline V gene has CDR1 GTSNPN and CDR2 SVGIG (reference sequence). The CDR3 extends over 16 amino acids. The CDR3 here is CAWSPETGGLPGELFF. The CDR3 DNA is TGTGCCTGGAGTCCCGAGACAGGGGGCCTCCCCGGGGAGCTGTTTTTT.

CDR3 in amino acids: CASSTWTGRRNNQPQHF. In nucleotides, the CDR3 is TGTGCCAGCAGTACCTGGACAGGGCGACGTAACAATCAGCCCCAGCATTTT. V gene TRBV6-1 combines with J gene TRBJ1-5, with TRBD1 matching over 8 bases. The germline gives CDR1 MNHNS, CDR2 SASEGT. The ends lost 5 bases at V and 3 bases at J; junction bases unmatched: 12. The CDR3 runs to 17 residues.

This clonotype was detected many times. The chain recombines TRBV6-9 with TRBJ1-1; TRBD1 matches 12 bases. The CDR3 consists of 13 residues. Losses at the gene ends were 9 bases for V and 5 bases for J; bases not matched to a gene: 4. The germline CDR1 and CDR2 sequences are MNHGY and SVAAGI. Here the CDR3 DNA reads TGTGCCAGACCGGGACAGGGGGCGACTGAAGCTTTCTTT. This translates into CARPGQGATEAFF.

This clonotype was recorded many times. The rearrangement uses TRBV6-5 and TRBJ1-2; 8 positions match TRBD1. J lost 8 bases, V lost 4 bases, and 3 bases had no gene match. Germline CDR1 and CDR2: MNHEY and SVGAGI. The CDR3 loop spans 12 amino acids. The CDR3 here is CASSFDRGGYTF. The CDR3 DNA is TGTGCCAGCAGTTTCGACAGGGGAGGCTACACCTTC.

Many counts were recorded for this clonotype. The chain links TRBV6-1 to TRBJ2-1; a possible D gene is TRBD2 (6 bases). This CDR3 region has 17 residues. V was pared by 4 bases and J by 5 bases, with 21 bases between. Germline assignment: CDR1 MNHNS and CDR2 SASEGT. This CDR3 reads CASSGRTLWGVNNEQFF. CDR3 bases: TGTGCCAGCAGTGGTCGGACATTGTGGGGGGTAAACAATGAGCAGTTCTTC.

This clonotype was observed at least ten times. The chain has TRBV19 and TRBJ1-3; the D is unclear. Trimming shortened V by 6 bases and J by 4 bases, and 22 bases separated the two germline ends. Germline V gives CDR1 LNHDA, CDR2 SQIVND (reference sequence). The CDR3 is 17 residues long. The CDR3 DNA reads TGTGCCAGTAGCCCCAATACTGGCGGAGTGGGCGGAAACACCATATATTTT. The encoded protein is CASSPNTGGVGGNTIYF.